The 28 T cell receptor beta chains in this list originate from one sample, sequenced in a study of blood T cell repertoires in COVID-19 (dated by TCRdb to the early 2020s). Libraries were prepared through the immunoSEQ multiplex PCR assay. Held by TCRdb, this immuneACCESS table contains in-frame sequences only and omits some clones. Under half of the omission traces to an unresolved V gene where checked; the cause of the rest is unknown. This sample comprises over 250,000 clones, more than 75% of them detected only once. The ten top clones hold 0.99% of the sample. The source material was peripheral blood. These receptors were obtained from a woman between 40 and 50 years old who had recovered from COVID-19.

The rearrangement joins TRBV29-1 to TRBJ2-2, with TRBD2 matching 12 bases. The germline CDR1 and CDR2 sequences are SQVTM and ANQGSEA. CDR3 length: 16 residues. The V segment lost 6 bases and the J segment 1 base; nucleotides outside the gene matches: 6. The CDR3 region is CSVWASGRGNTGELFF. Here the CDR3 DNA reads TGCAGCGTCTGGGCTAGCGGGAGGGGGAACACCGGGGAGCTGTTTTTT.

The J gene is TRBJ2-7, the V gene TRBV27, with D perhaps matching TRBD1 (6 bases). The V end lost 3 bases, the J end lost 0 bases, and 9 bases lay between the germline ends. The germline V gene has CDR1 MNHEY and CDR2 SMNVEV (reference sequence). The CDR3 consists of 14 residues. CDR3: CASSLGATSYEQYF. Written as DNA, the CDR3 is TGTGCCAGCAGTTTGGGGGCCACCTCCTACGAGCAGTACTTC.

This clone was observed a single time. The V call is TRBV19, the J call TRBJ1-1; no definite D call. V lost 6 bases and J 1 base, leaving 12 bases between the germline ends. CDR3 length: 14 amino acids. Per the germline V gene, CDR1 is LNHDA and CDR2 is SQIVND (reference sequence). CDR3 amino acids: CASSSSNRNTEAFF. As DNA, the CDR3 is TGTGCCAGTAGCTCGTCTAACCGGAACACTGAAGCTTTCTTT.

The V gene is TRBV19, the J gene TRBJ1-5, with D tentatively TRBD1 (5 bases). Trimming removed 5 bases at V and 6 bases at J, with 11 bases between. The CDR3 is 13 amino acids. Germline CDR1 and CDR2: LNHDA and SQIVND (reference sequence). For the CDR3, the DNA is TGTGCCAGTAGTGCCGGACACGGTCAGCCCCAGCATTTT. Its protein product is CASSAGHGQPQHF.

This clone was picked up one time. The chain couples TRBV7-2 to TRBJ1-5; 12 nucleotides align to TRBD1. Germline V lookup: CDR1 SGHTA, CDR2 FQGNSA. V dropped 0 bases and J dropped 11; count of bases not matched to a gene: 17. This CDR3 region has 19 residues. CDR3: CASSLALGTGGRLRGSQHF. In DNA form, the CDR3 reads TGTGCCAGCAGCTTAGCCCTGGGGACAGGGGGCCGACTTAGGGGGTCCCAGCATTTT.

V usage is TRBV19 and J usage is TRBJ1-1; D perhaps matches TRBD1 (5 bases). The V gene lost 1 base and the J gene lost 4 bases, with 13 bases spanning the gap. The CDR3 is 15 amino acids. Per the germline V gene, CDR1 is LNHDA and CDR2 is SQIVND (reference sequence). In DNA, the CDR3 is TGTGCCAGTAGTATAGGGGGCAGGGTGGGCACTGAAGCTTTCTTT. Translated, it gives CASSIGGRVGTEAFF.

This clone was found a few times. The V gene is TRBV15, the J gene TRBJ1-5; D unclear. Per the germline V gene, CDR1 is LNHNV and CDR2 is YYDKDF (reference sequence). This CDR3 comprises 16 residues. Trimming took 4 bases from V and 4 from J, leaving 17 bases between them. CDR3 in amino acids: CATSKAPPGWNQPQHF. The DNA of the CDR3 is TGTGCCACCAGCAAGGCCCCTCCGGGGTGGAATCAGCCCCAGCATTTT. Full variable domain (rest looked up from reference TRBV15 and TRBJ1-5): DAMVIQNPRYQVTQFGKPVTLSCSQTLNHNVMYWYQQKSSQAPKLLFHYYDKDFNNEADTPDNFQSRRPNTSFCFLDIRSPGLGDTAMYLCATSKAPPGWNQPQHFGDGTRLSIL.

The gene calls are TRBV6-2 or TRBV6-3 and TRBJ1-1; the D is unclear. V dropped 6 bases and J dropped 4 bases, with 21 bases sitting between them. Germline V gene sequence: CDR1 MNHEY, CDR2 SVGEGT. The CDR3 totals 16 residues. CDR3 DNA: TGTGCCAGCAGCGCCGGCCCGACCCGCCCGGGCACTGAAGCTTTCTTT. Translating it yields CASSAGPTRPGTEAFF.

The CDR3 DNA reads TGTGCCTGGAAGGTGGCCGGAGATCAGCCCCAGCATTTT. It codes for CAWKVAGDQPQHF. The gene calls are TRBV30 and TRBJ1-5, with D hard to call. The CDR3 has 13 amino acids. Germline-derived CDR1 and CDR2 are GTSNPN and SVGIG (reference sequence). V was pared by 4 bases and J by 5 bases, with 12 bases between.

CDR3 DNA sequence: TGTGCCAGTAGCCGTGGACAGGACTACGAGCAGTACTTC. This translates into CASSRGQDYEQYF. V and J are TRBV19 and TRBJ2-7, with 7 nucleotides matching TRBD1. V was clipped by 6 bases and J by 3 bases; unmatched bases: 5. The CDR3 loop spans 13 amino acids. Germline lookup yields CDR1 LNHDA and CDR2 SQIVND (reference sequence).

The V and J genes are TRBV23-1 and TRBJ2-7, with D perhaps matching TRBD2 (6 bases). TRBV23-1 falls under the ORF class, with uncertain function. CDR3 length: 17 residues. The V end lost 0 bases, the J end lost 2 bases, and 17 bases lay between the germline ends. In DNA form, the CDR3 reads TGCGCCAGCAGTCAATCGGGGGGAGGTAACCTCCCCTACGAGCAGTACTTC. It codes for CASSQSGGGNLPYEQYF.

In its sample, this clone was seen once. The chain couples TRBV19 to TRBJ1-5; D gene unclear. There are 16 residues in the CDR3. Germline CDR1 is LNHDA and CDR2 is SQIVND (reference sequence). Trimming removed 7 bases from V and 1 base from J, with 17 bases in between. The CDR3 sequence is CASTPAGSRSNQPQHF. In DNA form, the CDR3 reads TGTGCCAGTACCCCCGCGGGCAGTCGGAGCAATCAGCCCCAGCATTTT.

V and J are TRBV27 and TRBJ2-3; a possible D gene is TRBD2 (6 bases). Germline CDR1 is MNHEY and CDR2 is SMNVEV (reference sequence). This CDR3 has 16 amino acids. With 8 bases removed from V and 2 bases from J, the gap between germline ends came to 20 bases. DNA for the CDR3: TGTGCCAGCGGCCGGCACCGGGAGCCTCACACAGATACGCAGTATTTT. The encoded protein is CASGRHREPHTDTQYF.

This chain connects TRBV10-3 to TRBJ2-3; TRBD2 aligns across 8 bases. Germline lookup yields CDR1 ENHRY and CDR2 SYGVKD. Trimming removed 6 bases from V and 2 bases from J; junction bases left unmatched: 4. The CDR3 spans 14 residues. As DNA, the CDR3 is TGTGCCATCAGCGGGGGGGAAGTCACAGATACGCAGTATTTT. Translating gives CAISGGEVTDTQYF.

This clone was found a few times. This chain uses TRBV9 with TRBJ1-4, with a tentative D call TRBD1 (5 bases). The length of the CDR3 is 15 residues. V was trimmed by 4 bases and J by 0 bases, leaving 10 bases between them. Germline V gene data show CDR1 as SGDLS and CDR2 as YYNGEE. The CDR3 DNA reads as TGTGCCAGCAGCCGGGGGGGTGCAACTAATGAAAAACTGTTTTTT. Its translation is CASSRGGATNEKLFF.

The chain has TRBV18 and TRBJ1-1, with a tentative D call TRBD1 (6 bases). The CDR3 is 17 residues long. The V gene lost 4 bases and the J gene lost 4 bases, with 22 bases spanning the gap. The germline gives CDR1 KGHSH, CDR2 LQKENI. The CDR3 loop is CASSRKWGRQAVTEAFF. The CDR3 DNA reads TGTGCCAGCTCACGCAAGTGGGGGCGCCAAGCCGTCACTGAAGCTTTCTTT. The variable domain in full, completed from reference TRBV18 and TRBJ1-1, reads NAGVMQNPRHLVRRRGQEARLRCSPMKGHSHVYWYRQLPEEGLKFMVYLQKENIIDESGMPKERFSAEFPKEGPSILRIQQVVRGDSAAYFCASSRKWGRQAVTEAFFGQGTRLTVV.

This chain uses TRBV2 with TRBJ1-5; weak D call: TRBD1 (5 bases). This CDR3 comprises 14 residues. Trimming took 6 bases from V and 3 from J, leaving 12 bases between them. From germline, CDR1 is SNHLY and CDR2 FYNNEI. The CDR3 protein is CASRRGGYNQPQHF. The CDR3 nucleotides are TGTGCCAGCAGGCGGGGGGGATACAATCAGCCCCAGCATTTT.

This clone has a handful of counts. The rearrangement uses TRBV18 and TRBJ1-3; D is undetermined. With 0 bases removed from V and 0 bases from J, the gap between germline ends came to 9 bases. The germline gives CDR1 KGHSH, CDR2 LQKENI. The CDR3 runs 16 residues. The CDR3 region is CASSPPEQTSGNTIYF. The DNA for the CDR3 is TGTGCCAGCTCACCACCGGAACAGACCTCTGGAAACACCATATATTTT.

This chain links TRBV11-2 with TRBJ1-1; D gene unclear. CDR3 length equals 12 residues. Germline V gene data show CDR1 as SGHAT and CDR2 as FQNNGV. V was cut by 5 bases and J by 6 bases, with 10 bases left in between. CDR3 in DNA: TGTGCCAGCAGCCAGTTTGGTGCTGAAGCTTTCTTT. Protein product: CASSQFGAEAFF.

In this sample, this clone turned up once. DNA for the CDR3: TGTGCCAGCAGCCAAGATTGGGGGGGACACAGGGATAGCAATCAGCCCCAGCATTTT. It codes for CASSQDWGGHRDSNQPQHF. V usage is TRBV4-2 and J usage is TRBJ1-5; D perhaps matches TRBD1 (6 bases). Germline loops: CDR1 LGHNA, CDR2 YNFKEQ. This CDR3 comprises 19 residues. V lost 0 bases and J 0 bases, leaving 18 bases between the germline ends.

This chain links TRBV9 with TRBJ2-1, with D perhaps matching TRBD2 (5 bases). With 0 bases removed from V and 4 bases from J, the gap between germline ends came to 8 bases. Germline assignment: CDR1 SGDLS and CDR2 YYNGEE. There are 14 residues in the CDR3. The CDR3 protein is CASSVAGMYNEQFF. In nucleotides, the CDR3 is TGTGCCAGCAGCGTAGCCGGGATGTACAATGAGCAGTTCTTC.

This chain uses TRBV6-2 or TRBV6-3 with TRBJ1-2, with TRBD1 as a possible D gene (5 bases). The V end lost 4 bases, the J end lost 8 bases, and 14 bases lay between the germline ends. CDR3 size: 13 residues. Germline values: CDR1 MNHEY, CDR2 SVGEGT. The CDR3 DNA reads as TGTGCCAGCAGTTGGCCGGGGGGGAGCGGCTACACCTTC. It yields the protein CASSWPGGSGYTF.

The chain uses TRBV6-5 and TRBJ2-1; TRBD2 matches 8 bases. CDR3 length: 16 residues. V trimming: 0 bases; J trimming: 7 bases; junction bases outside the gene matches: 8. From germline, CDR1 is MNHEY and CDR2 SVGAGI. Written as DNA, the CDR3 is TGTGCCAGCAGTTACTCGACCGGGAGGGGTCGGAATGAGCAGTTCTTC. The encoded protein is CASSYSTGRGRNEQFF.

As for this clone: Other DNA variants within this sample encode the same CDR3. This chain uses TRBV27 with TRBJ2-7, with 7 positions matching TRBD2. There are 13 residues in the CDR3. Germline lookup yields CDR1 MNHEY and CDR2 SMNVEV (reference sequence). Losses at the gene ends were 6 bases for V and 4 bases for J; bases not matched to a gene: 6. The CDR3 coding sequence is TGTGCCAGCAGCCCATGGGGGGGTTACGAGCAGTACTTC. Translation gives CASSPWGGYEQYF.

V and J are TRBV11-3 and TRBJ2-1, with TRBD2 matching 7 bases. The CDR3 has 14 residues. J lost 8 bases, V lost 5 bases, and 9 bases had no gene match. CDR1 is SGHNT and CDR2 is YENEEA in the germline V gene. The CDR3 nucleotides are TGTGCCAGCAGCCCTCGACTAGCACCGCATGAGCAGTTCTTC. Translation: CASSPRLAPHEQFF.

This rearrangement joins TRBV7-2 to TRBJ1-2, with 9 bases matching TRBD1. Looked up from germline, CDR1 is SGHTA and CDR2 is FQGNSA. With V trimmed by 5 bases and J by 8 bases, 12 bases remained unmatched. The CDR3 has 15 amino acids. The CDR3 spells CASSPATGGSGGYTF. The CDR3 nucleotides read TGTGCCAGCAGCCCCGCGACAGGGGGGTCGGGGGGCTACACCTTC.

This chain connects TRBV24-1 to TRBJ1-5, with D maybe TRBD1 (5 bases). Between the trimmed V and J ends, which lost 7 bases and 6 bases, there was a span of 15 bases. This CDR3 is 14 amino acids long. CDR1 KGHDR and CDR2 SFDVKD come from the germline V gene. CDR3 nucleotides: TGTGCCACCAGCGGACCGGGGGGTAGTCAGCCCCAGCATTTT. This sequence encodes CATSGPGGSQPQHF.

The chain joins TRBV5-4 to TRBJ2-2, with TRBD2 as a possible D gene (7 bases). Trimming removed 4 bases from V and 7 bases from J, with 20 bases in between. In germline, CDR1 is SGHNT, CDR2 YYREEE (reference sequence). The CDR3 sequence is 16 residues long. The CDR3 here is CASSPPGGPEGGELFF. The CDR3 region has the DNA TGTGCCAGCAGCCCCCCCGGGGGGCCGGAAGGCGGGGAGCTGTTTTTT.